Listed here are 8 T cell receptor beta chains from one sample, sequenced in a study of OX40 agonist ivuxolimab in advanced cancers. Clones were read by immunoSEQ multiplex PCR, and TCRdb kept only the in-frame ones, dropping some. The table records just over 90,000 clones, approximately 90% of them present only once. This specimen was CD4+ or CD8+ T cells sorted from blood, taken in a trial of the OX40 agonist ivuxolimab. These TCRs come from an adult with an advanced solid tumor such as melanoma, head and neck, liver or kidney cancer.

The V and J genes are TRBV5-1 and TRBJ1-1; D unresolved. This CDR3 contains 13 residues. V was cut by 0 bases and J by 5 bases, with 8 bases left in between. Germline V CDR1 and CDR2: SGHRS, YFSETQ. CDR3 sequence: CASSLAGTTEAFF. In nucleotides, the CDR3 is TGCGCCAGCAGCTTGGCCGGTACAACTGAAGCTTTCTTT.

The chain carries TRBV5-4 and TRBJ1-6, with D possibly matching TRBD1 (5 bases). Trimming cost V 0 bases and J 8 bases, with 12 bases left between them. Germline CDR1 and CDR2: SGHNT and YYREEE (reference sequence). This CDR3 is built from 15 residues. This CDR3 reads CASSLDPGLDSPLHF. The CDR3 nucleotides are TGTGCCAGCAGCTTGGATCCAGGGCTGGATTCACCCCTCCACTTT.

The V and J genes are TRBV11-3 and TRBJ2-3; possible D gene TRBD2, 5 bases. From germline, CDR1 is SGHNT and CDR2 YENEEA. The CDR3 totals 15 residues. Deletions cut 1 base from V and 1 base from J, with 9 bases between. CDR3 coding DNA: TGTGCCAGCAGCTTAGGCAGGCGGGGCACAGATACGCAGTATTTT. This gives the protein CASSLGRRGTDTQYF.

The chain links TRBV30 to TRBJ1-4, with 9 nucleotides matching TRBD1. Germline lookup yields CDR1 GTSNPN and CDR2 SVGIG (reference sequence). The CDR3 runs to 15 residues. V was clipped by 1 base and J by 5 bases; unmatched bases: 5. The CDR3 DNA sequence: TGTGCCTGGAGTGGTCTCGGGACAGGGAATGAAAAACTGTTTTTT. As protein: CAWSGLGTGNEKLFF.

V is TRBV6-5 and J is TRBJ1-1, with 8 bases lining up with TRBD1. V shed 7 bases and J 1 base; nucleotides not matched to a gene: 2. This CDR3 spans 13 amino acids. Germline V gene sequence: CDR1 MNHEY, CDR2 SVGAGI. CDR3 residues: CASTGQGNTEAFF. The CDR3 DNA reads as TGTGCCAGCACCGGACAGGGGAACACTGAAGCTTTCTTT.

CDR3 sequence reads: CASSHRDRRCTDTQYF. As DNA, the CDR3 is TGCGCCAGCAGTCATAGGGACAGGAGATGCACAGATACGCAGTATTTT. The V call is TRBV23-1, the J call TRBJ2-3; 8 bases align to TRBD1. TRBV23-1 is reported as an ORF; its role is uncertain. J was trimmed by 1 base and V by 3 bases; bases with no gene match: 6. The CDR3 is 16 amino acids.

Turning to this clone: Distinct nucleotide sequences in the sample also encode this CDR3. CDR3 bases: TGTGCCAGCTCCCCGGGAGCCACAGATACGCAGTATTTT. Protein product: CASSPGATDTQYF. V and J are TRBV18 and TRBJ2-3; a weak D match, TRBD2 (6 bases). CDR3 size: 13 residues. Germline lookup yields CDR1 KGHSH and CDR2 LQKENI. V was trimmed by 6 bases and J by 2 bases, leaving 9 bases between them.

This chain connects TRBV7-9 to TRBJ1-2; D is ambiguous. Germline CDR1 reads SEHNR; CDR2 reads FQNEAQ (reference sequence). The CDR3 runs 12 residues. Between the trimmed V and J ends, which lost 2 bases and 2 bases, there was a span of 3 bases. The chain's CDR3 is CASSLQNYGYTF. The CDR3 DNA is TGTGCCAGCAGCTTACAGAACTATGGCTACACCTTC.